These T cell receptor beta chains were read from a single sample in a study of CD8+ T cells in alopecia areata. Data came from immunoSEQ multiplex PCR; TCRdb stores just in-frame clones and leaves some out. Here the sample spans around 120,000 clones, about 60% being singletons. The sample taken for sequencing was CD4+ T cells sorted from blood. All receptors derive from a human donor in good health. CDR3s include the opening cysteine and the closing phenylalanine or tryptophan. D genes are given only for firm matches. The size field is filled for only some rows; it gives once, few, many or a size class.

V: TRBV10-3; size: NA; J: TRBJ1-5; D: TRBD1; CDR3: CAIRAGGITQPQHF; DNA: TGTGCCATCAGGGCAGGGGGGATTACGCAGCCCCAGCATTTT
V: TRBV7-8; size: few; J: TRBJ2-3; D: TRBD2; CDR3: CASTGTSSSTDTQYF; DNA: TGTGCCAGCACCGGGACTAGCAGTTCCACAGATACGCAGTATTTT
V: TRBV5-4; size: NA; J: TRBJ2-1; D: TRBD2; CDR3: CASSPGTSEFYNEQFF; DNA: TGTGCCAGCAGTCCCGGGACTAGCGAGTTCTACAATGAGCAGTTCTTC
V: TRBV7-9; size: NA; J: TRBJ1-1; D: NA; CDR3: CASSSDGWRGTEAFF; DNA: TGTGCCAGCAGCTCTGACGGGTGGAGGGGCACTGAAGCTTTCTTT
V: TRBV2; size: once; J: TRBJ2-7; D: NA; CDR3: CASSELGRGTHEQYF; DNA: TGTGCCAGCAGTGAATTGGGACGGGGGACGCACGAGCAGTACTTC
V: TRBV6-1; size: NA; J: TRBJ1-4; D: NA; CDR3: CASSEAIIILFF; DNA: TGTGCCAGCAGTGAAGCGATAATCATCCTGTTTTTT
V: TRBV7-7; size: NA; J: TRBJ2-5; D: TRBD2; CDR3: CASSRGYGGKETQYF; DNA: TGTGCCAGCAGCCGCGGCTACGGGGGGAAAGAGACCCAGTACTTC
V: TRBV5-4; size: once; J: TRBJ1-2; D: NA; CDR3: CASSKDDFGYTF; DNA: TGTGCCAGCAGCAAGGACGACTTTGGCTACACCTTC
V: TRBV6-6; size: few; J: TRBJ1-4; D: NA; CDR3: CASSYGRVEEKLFF; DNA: TGTGCCAGCAGTTACGGCAGGGTGGAGGAAAAACTGTTTTTT
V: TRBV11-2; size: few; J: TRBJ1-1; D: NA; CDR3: CASRPGHSNTEAFF; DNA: TGTGCCAGCAGACCGGGACATTCGAACACTGAAGCTTTCTTT
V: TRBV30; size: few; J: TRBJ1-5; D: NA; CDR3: CAWSARASGVKGQPQHF; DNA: TGTGCCTGGAGTGCCAGGGCCTCTGGCGTTAAGGGTCAGCCCCAGCATTTT
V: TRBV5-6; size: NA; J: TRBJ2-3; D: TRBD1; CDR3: CASSSDRGRADTQYF; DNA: TGTGCCAGCAGCTCGGACAGGGGGCGCGCAGATACGCAGTATTTT
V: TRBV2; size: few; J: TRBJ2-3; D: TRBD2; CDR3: CASSVGLAGGRTDTQYF; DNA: TGTGCCAGCAGTGTAGGACTAGCGGGGGGGCGCACAGATACGCAGTATTTT
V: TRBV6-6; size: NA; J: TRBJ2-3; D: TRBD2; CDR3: CASSPRERGSTDTQYF; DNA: TGTGCCAGCAGTCCGAGGGAGCGGGGAAGCACAGATACGCAGTATTTT
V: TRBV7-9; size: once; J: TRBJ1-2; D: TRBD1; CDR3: CASSLTGDIYGYTF; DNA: TGTGCCAGCAGCTTGACAGGGGATATCTATGGCTACACCTTC
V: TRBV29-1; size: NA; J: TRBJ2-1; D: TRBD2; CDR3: CSVQTSGRRYNEQFF; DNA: TGCAGCGTTCAAACTAGCGGGCGACGTTACAATGAGCAGTTCTTC
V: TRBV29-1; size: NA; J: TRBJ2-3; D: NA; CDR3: CSAPGSSTDTQYF; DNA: TGCAGCGCCCCTGGGTCTAGCACAGATACGCAGTATTTT
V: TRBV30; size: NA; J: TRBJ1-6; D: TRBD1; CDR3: CAATSGTGVNSPLHF; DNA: TGTGCCGCCACGAGTGGGACAGGGGTCAACTCACCCCTCCACTTT
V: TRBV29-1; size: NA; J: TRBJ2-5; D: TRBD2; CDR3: CSGSKGRAQYF; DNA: TGCAGCGGCTCGAAAGGGAGGGCCCAGTACTTC
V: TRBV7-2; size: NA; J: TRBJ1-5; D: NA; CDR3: CASSLRSSQPQHF; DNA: TGTGCCAGCAGCTTACGAAGCAGTCAGCCCCAGCATTTT
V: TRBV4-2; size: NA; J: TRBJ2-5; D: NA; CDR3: CASSQGSTGTGETQYF; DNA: TGTGCCAGCAGCCAAGGGAGCACCGGCACCGGGGAGACCCAGTACTTC
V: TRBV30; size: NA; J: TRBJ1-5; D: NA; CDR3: CAWSAKGNQPQHF; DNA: TGTGCCTGGAGTGCTAAGGGGAATCAGCCCCAGCATTTT
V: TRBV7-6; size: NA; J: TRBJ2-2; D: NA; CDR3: CASSLAVVTGELFF; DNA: TGTGCCAGCAGCTTAGCCGTGGTCACCGGGGAGCTGTTTTTT
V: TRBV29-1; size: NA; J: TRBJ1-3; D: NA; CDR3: CSVQSFQGFGNTIYF; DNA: TGCAGCGTTCAAAGTTTCCAGGGCTTTGGAAACACCATATATTTT
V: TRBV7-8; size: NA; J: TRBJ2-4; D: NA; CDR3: CASSLVAGWIQYF; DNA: TGTGCCAGCAGCTTAGTGGCAGGGTGGATTCAGTACTTC
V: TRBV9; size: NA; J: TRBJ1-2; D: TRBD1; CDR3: CASSVAEGTGSYGYTF; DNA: TGTGCCAGCAGCGTAGCTGAAGGGACAGGGAGCTATGGCTACACCTTC
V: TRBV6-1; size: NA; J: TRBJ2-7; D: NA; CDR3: CASRPWGVPYEQYF; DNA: TGTGCCAGTCGCCCCTGGGGGGTTCCCTACGAGCAGTACTTC
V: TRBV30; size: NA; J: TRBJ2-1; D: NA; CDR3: CAWSVGSYNEQFF; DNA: TGTGCCTGGAGTGTCGGCTCGTACAATGAGCAGTTCTTC
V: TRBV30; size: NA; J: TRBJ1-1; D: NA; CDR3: CAWSGWVEAFF; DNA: TGTGCCTGGTCTGGGTGGGTCGAAGCTTTCTTT
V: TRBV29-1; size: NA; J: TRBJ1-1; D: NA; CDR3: CSVQNGLNTEAFF; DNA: TGCAGCGTCCAGAACGGATTGAACACTGAAGCTTTCTTT
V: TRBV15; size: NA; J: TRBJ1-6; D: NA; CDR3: CATSSTTGTYNSPLHF; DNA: TGTGCCACCAGCAGTACCACAGGCACCTATAATTCACCCCTCCACTTT
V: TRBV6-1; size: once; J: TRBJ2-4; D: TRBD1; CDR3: CASSEARTGPAKNIQYF; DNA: TGTGCCAGCAGTGAAGCGAGGACAGGGCCCGCCAAAAACATTCAGTACTTC
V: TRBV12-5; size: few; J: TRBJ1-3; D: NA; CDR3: CASGLLAAWDTIYF; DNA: TGTGCTAGTGGCCTCCTGGCCGCTTGGGACACCATATATTTT